Shown below are 12 T cell receptor beta chains from a single sample sequenced in a study of shared clonotypes between healthy human individuals. Sequencing used immunoSEQ multiplex PCR; TCRdb keeps in-frame clones, though not all of them. The sample has some 630,000 clones, about three quarters seen once. The sequenced sample consisted of memory CD4+ T cells sorted from blood. Subset here: CD45RA-negative fraction. Every receptor here comes from a young woman in good health.

V is TRBV19 and J is TRBJ1-3; D may be TRBD1 (5 bases). Germline V CDR1 and CDR2: LNHDA, SQIVND (reference sequence). V lost 6 bases to trimming and J lost 11 bases, with 11 bases between them. This CDR3 is 11 amino acids long. The chain's CDR3 is CASSYRLPIYF. The CDR3 DNA is TGTGCCAGTAGCTACAGGCTCCCCATATATTTT.

J is TRBJ2-7 and V is TRBV18; D is unresolved. Trimming cost V 8 bases and J 4 bases, with 18 bases left between them. The CDR3 sequence is 14 residues long. Germline V gene data show CDR1 as KGHSH and CDR2 as LQKENI. CDR3 residues: CASASPAFHYEQYF. The CDR3 region has the DNA TGTGCCAGCGCCTCGCCGGCCTTCCATTACGAGCAGTACTTC.

DNA for the CDR3: TGTGCCAGCACGACAGGGTGGCAGCCCCAGCATTTT. Translation: CASTTGWQPQHF. V and J are TRBV6-1 and TRBJ1-5, with 7 bases matching TRBD1. The trim removed 7 bases at V and 7 bases at J, leaving 4 bases unmatched. Germline values: CDR1 MNHNS, CDR2 SASEGT. This CDR3 has 12 amino acids.

This clone was seen a handful of times. This chain's CDR3 is CASSPDYIQNNEQFF. CDR3 in DNA: TGTGCCAGCAGTCCCGACTACATTCAAAACAATGAGCAGTTCTTC. The rearrangement uses TRBV6-4 and TRBJ2-1; maybe TRBD2 (5 bases). Trimming left V 5 bases short and J 5 bases short, with 16 bases between. The germline gives CDR1 MRHNA, CDR2 SNTAGT. The CDR3 loop spans 15 amino acids.

The gene calls are TRBV19 and TRBJ1-5; D perhaps matches TRBD1 (6 bases). The CDR3 spans 15 residues. Germline values: CDR1 LNHDA, CDR2 SQIVND (reference sequence). Trimming shortened V by 7 bases and J by 0 bases, and 13 bases separated the two germline ends. For the CDR3, the DNA is TGTGCCAGTAAACCCGGACAGAGTAGCAATCAGCCCCAGCATTTT. Translated: CASKPGQSSNQPQHF.

The V gene is TRBV28, the J gene TRBJ1-1, with 8 bases identical to TRBD1. Germline CDR1 reads MDHEN; CDR2 reads SYDVKM. This CDR3 contains 11 residues. V was pared by 6 bases and J by 7 bases, with 1 base of the junction left unmatched. The CDR3 DNA reads as TGTGCCAGCAGGACAGGGGTTGAAGCTTTCTTT. Translation gives CASRTGVEAFF. The full variable domain, in which reference TRBV28 and TRBJ1-1 provide the parts outside the CDR3, is DVKVTQSSRYLVKRTGEKVFLECVQDMDHENMFWYRQDPGLGLRLIYFSYDVKMKEKGDIPEGYSVSREKKERFSLILESASTNQTSMYLCASRTGVEAFFGQGTRLTVV.

This sequence joins TRBV6-5 and TRBJ2-1; D not certain. Trimming removed 1 base from V and 9 bases from J, with 16 bases in between. The CDR3 length is 15 residues. The germline CDR1 and CDR2 sequences are MNHEY and SVGAGI. CDR3 sequence: CASSYFSPGPSEQFF. In DNA form, the CDR3 reads TGTGCCAGCAGTTACTTTTCTCCAGGTCCTAGTGAGCAGTTCTTC.

This clone has only a few counts. This chain connects TRBV6-1 to TRBJ1-2; D is unclear. Looked up from germline, CDR1 is MNHNS and CDR2 is SASEGT. Trimming left V 2 bases short and J 0 bases short, with 10 bases between. The CDR3 totals 15 residues. The DNA for the CDR3 is TGTGCCAGCAGTGAATCCCCGAACGCTAACTATGGCTACACCTTC. Translating gives CASSESPNANYGYTF.

J is TRBJ1-3 and V is TRBV6-5, with no clear D. Germline CDR1 and CDR2: MNHEY and SVGAGI. V lost 0 bases to trimming and J lost 3 bases, with 9 bases between them. The CDR3 contains 15 residues. CDR3 sequence: CASSYSVQVGNTIYF. CDR3 sequence (DNA): TGTGCCAGCAGTTACTCGGTCCAGGTTGGAAACACCATATATTTT.

The chain joins TRBV5-1 to TRBJ2-4; 7 bases are shared with TRBD1. This CDR3 is 14 amino acids long. Losses at the gene ends were 2 bases for V and 4 bases for J; bases not matched to a gene: 3. Germline V lookup: CDR1 SGHRS, CDR2 YFSETQ. CDR3 nucleotides: TGCGCCAGCAGCTTTGGGACAGAAAAAAACATTCAGTACTTC. This codes for CASSFGTEKNIQYF. Full variable domain (rest looked up from reference TRBV5-1 and TRBJ2-4): KAGVTQTPRYLIKTRGQQVTLSCSPISGHRSVSWYQQTPGQGLQFLFEYFSETQRNKGNFPGRFSGRQFSNSRSEMNVSTLELGDSALYLCASSFGTEKNIQYFGAGTRLSVL.

The chain is built from TRBV10-1 and TRBJ2-7; 11 nucleotides agree with TRBD2. V shed 7 bases, J shed 5 bases, and the junction held 13 bases outside the gene matches. CDR1 and CDR2 from the germline V gene are WNHNN and SYGVQD (reference sequence). The CDR3 covers 16 residues. This chain's CDR3 is CASTIETSGSFHEQYF. DNA of the CDR3: TGCGCCAGCACAATCGAAACTAGCGGGAGTTTCCACGAGCAGTACTTC.

About this clone: Other DNA sequences in the same sample also yield this CDR3. The V and J genes are TRBV28 and TRBJ2-3; D unresolved. Between the trimmed V and J ends, which lost 3 bases and 3 bases, there was a span of 7 bases. Germline CDR1 MDHEN, CDR2 SYDVKM. There are 13 residues in the CDR3. The CDR3 sequence: CASSLPSTDTQYF. As DNA, the CDR3 is TGTGCCAGCAGTTTGCCTTCAACAGATACGCAGTATTTT.